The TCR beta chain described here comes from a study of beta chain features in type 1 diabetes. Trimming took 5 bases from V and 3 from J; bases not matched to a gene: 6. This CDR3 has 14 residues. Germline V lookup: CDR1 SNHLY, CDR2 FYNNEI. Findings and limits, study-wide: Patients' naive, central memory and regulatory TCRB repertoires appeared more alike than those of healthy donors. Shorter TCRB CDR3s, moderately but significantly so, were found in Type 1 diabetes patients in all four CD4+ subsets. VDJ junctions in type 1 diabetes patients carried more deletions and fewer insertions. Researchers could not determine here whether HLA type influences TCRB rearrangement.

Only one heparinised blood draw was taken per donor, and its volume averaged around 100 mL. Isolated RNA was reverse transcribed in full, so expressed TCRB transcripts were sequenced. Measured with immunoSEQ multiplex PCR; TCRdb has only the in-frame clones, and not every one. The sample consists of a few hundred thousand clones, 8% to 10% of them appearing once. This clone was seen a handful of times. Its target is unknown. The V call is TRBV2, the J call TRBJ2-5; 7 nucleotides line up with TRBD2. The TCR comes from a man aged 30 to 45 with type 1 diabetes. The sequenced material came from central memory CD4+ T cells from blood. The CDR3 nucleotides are TGTGCCAGCAGTCAAACTAGCGTTAAAGAGACCCAGTACTTC. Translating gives CASSQTSVKETQYF.